A selection of T cell receptor beta chains follows, all from one sample in a study of somatic mutations in cytotoxic T cells in rheumatoid arthritis. Profiled with immunoSEQ multiplex PCR; TCRdb holds only in-frame clones, not every one. Here the sample spans tens of thousands of clones, around 75% being singletons. The specimen was CD8+ T cells sorted from blood. These receptors were obtained from an adult with rheumatoid arthritis. Each CDR3 is given with its conserved first and last residue. The order of the fields is J gene, D gene, CDR3 length, clone size, V gene, CDR3 protein, CDR3 DNA. The D gene is left open where the match is weak. Not every row has a clone size; where given, it reads once, few, many or a size class.

j_gene: TRBJ1-1
d_gene: NA
len: 16
abundance: NA
v_gene: TRBV4-2
CDR3aa: CASSQDQGSMNTEAFF
CDR3nt: TGTGCCAGCAGCCAAGATCAGGGGTCCATGAACACTGAAGCTTTCTTT

j_gene: TRBJ1-1
d_gene: TRBD1
len: 15
abundance: once
v_gene: TRBV7-9
CDR3aa: CASRGGQEGNTEAFF
CDR3nt: TGTGCCAGCAGGGGCGGACAGGAAGGGAACACTGAAGCTTTCTTT

j_gene: TRBJ1-1
d_gene: NA
len: 14
abundance: NA
v_gene: TRBV5-1
CDR3aa: CASSLAAKNTEAFF
CDR3nt: TGCGCCAGCAGCTTGGCCGCTAAGAACACTGAAGCTTTCTTT

j_gene: TRBJ2-1
d_gene: NA
len: 16
abundance: NA
v_gene: TRBV27
CDR3aa: CASSLIGFGDYNEQFF
CDR3nt: TGTGCCAGCAGTTTAATCGGGTTCGGGGATTACAATGAGCAGTTCTTC

j_gene: TRBJ2-7
d_gene: TRBD2
len: 12
abundance: NA
v_gene: TRBV30
CDR3aa: CALGLAAYEQYF
CDR3nt: TGTGCTCTTGGACTAGCAGCCTACGAGCAGTACTTC

j_gene: TRBJ1-4
d_gene: NA
len: 14
abundance: few
v_gene: TRBV7-9
CDR3aa: CASSRHLSGEKLFF
CDR3nt: TGTGCCAGCAGCCGCCATCTGAGTGGGGAAAAACTGTTTTTT

j_gene: TRBJ2-2
d_gene: NA
len: 14
abundance: NA
v_gene: TRBV29-1
CDR3aa: CSVAGLRGTGELFF
CDR3nt: TGCAGCGTCGCCGGGCTCCGAGGAACCGGGGAGCTGTTTTTT

j_gene: TRBJ2-3
d_gene: TRBD2
len: 17
abundance: NA
v_gene: TRBV12-5
CDR3aa: CASGSLPGLAGTDTQYF
CDR3nt: TGTGCTAGTGGTTCACTACCGGGACTAGCGGGCACAGATACGCAGTATTTT

j_gene: TRBJ1-1
d_gene: NA
len: 15
abundance: NA
v_gene: TRBV2
CDR3aa: CASEPTDLGNTEAFF
CDR3nt: TGTGCCAGCGAACCCACGGACCTGGGGAACACTGAAGCTTTCTTT

j_gene: TRBJ2-7
d_gene: NA
len: 13
abundance: NA
v_gene: TRBV5-1
CDR3aa: CASSWTDPYEQYF
CDR3nt: TGCGCCAGCAGTTGGACAGACCCCTACGAGCAGTACTTC